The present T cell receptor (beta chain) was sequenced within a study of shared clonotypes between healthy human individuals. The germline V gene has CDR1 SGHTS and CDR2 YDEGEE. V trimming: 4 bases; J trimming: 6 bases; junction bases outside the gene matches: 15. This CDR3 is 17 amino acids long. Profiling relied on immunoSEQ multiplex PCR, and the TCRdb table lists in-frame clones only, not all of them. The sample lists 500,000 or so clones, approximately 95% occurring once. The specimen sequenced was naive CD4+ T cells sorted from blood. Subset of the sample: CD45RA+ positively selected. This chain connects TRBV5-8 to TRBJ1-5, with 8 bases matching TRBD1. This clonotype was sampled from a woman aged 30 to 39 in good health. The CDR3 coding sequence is TGTGCCAGCAGCCCCTGGACAGGGTTTTTCCTCAGTCAGCCCCAGCATTTT. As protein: CASSPWTGFFLSQPQHF.